The source of this T cell receptor (beta chain) is a study of blood T cell repertoires in COVID-19. Across the whole study: Specimens from acute and convalescent COVID-19 originated in the United States, Italy and Spain. PBMCs, B-cell-depleted T cells, or T cells provided the cDNA or gDNA that made up the material.

Germline V gives CDR1 SQVTM, CDR2 ANQGSEA. The CDR3 has 13 residues. Trimming cost V 6 bases and J 4 bases; bases outside gene matches: 7. In the original workflow: Estimation of nucleated cell counts was performed using reference gene primer amplification. Method: immunoSEQ multiplex PCR; TCRdb's copy keeps in-frame clones and lacks some. The D gene and trimming were derived from the DNA, and the V and J assignments and clone size from that table. The sample contains a few hundred thousand clones, roughly 85% of which appear only once. The TCR comes from a woman younger than 30 with acute or convalescent COVID-19. The chain uses TRBV29-1 and TRBJ1-1; TRBD1 agrees at 8 bases. Sequencing was performed on peripheral blood. CDR3 region: CSVVRGLGTEAFF. The DNA for the CDR3 is TGCAGCGTCGTCAGGGGGCTGGGCACTGAAGCTTTCTTT.